This T cell receptor (beta chain) was retrieved from a study of cytomegalovirus exposure and HLA in healthy donors. A remark on this clone: What it binds is unknown.

Nominally healthy donors were sampled, though unrecorded immune exposures were likely. General observations from the study: Per a prior analysis, the majority of TCR beta V segments were productive roughly 87% or roughly 30% of the time. Most CMV-associated TCR beta chains were later found to appear HLA-restricted.

PCR employed 60 Vbeta and 13 Jbeta primers. Sequencing used immunoSEQ multiplex PCR; TCRdb keeps in-frame clones, though not all of them. This table has some 150,000 clones, around 86% appearing once. Sequences were obtained from PBMCs. The sequence was obtained from a female donor in good health and CMV-seronegative.

The CDR3 sequence is CASSPNRSGNTIYF. In nucleotides, the CDR3 is TGTGCCAGCTCACCAAATCGCTCTGGAAACACCATATATTTT. The chain recombines TRBV18 with TRBJ1-3; D is uncertain. In germline, CDR1 is KGHSH, CDR2 LQKENI. Trimming stripped 2 bases from V and 0 bases from J, with 5 bases between. The CDR3 is 14 amino acids. Looking up the rest from reference TRBV18 and TRBJ1-3 gives the full variable domain: NAGVMQNPRHLVRRRGQEARLRCSPMKGHSHVYWYRQLPEEGLKFMVYLQKENIIDESGMPKERFSAEFPKEGPSILRIQQVVRGDSAAYFCASSPNRSGNTIYFGEGSWLTVV.